This T cell receptor (beta chain) came from a study of shared clonotypes between healthy human individuals. Germline loops: CDR1 SGHNT, CDR2 YYREEE (reference sequence). V shed 1 base and J shed 11 bases, with 18 bases lying between them. CDR3 length: 14 amino acids. CD45RO-negative CD8 cells positively selected for CCR7 made up the naive population, which excluded terminally differentiated effector memory CD45RA+ cells. Using immunoSEQ multiplex PCR, the repertoire was profiled, and TCRdb retains in-frame clones only, with some absent. Among millions of clones, over 85% were seen once, and the ten largest hold about 1.1%.

The V call is TRBV5-4, the J call TRBJ1-1; D possibly corresponds to TRBD1 (6 bases). Input material: naive CD8+ T cells sorted from blood. The receptor was derived from a man aged 18 to 29 in good health. As DNA, the CDR3 is TGTGCCAGCAGCTTGAGGGGGGTCCCCGATTCGGCTTTCTTT. Translation gives CASSLRGVPDSAFF.